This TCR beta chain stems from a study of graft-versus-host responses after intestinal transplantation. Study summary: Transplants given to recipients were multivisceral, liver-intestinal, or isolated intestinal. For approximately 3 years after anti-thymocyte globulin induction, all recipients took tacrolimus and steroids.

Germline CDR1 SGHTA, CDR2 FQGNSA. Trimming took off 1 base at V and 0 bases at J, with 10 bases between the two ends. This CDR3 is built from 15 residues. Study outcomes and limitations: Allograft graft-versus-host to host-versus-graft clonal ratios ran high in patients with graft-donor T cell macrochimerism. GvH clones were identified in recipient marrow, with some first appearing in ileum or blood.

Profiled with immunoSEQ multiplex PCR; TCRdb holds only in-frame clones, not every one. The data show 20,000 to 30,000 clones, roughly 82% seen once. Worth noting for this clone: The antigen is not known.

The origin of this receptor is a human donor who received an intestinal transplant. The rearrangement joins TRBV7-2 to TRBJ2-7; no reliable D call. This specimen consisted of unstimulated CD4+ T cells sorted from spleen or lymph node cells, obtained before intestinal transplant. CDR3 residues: CASSLGASSSYEQYF. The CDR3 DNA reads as TGTGCCAGCAGCTTAGGCGCGTCAAGCTCCTACGAGCAGTACTTC.